Listed here are 8 T cell receptor beta chains from one sample, sequenced in a study of T cells in tumors and immune-related adverse events. Profiling relied on immunoSEQ multiplex PCR, and the TCRdb table lists in-frame clones only, not all of them. The table lists about 22,000 clones, 85% to 95% of them singletons. The sample consisted of lymph node tissue, taken from a patient treated with anti-PD-1 therapy. The receptor source for this set is a female donor with metastatic renal cell carcinoma.

The gene calls are TRBV18 and TRBJ2-7; TRBD1 is a possible D gene (5 bases). The germline V gene has CDR1 KGHSH and CDR2 LQKENI. The CDR3 contains 12 residues. V lost 3 bases and J 4 bases, leaving 7 bases between the germline ends. CDR3 region: CASSPDRYEQYF. DNA of the CDR3: TGTGCCAGCTCACCCGACAGATACGAGCAGTACTTC.

This clone was seen once. CDR3 nucleotide sequence: TGTGCCAGCAGCTCGGGATTGACCACCGGGGAGCTGTTTTTT. Its protein product is CASSSGLTTGELFF. The chain is built from TRBV5-4 and TRBJ2-2, with D maybe TRBD2 (5 bases). This CDR3 spans 14 amino acids. Trimming took off 3 bases at V and 4 bases at J, with 10 bases between the two ends. Germline assignment: CDR1 SGHNT and CDR2 YYREEE (reference sequence).

The chain is built from TRBV21-1 and TRBJ2-2; whether TRBD2, the table's D call, matches the DNA was not checked. TRBV21-1 is shown as a pseudogene. The CDR3 is 16 residues long. For the CDR3, the DNA is TGTGCCAGCAGCAAAAGCGGCGCGAGAAACACCGGGGAGCTGTTTTTT. It yields the protein CASSKSGARNTGELFF.

The chain has TRBV4-1 and TRBJ1-2; D unresolved. The CDR3 has 14 amino acids. CDR1 and CDR2 from the germline V gene are MGHRA and YSYEKL. V lost 1 base and J 6 bases, leaving 12 bases between the germline ends. CDR3 protein: CASSQAERTHGYTF. CDR3 sequence (DNA): TGCGCCAGCAGCCAAGCCGAGAGGACCCATGGCTACACCTTC.

The rearrangement uses TRBV19 and TRBJ1-1, with TRBD1 as a possible D gene (6 bases). The germline gives CDR1 LNHDA, CDR2 SQIVND (reference sequence). Trimming left V 6 bases short and J 7 bases short, with 18 bases between. This CDR3 region has 14 residues. This CDR3 reads CASSTRSGALEAFF. CDR3 sequence (DNA): TGTGCCAGTAGCACCCGGTCAGGGGCTCTTGAAGCTTTCTTT.

The rearrangement joins TRBV18 to TRBJ1-1; the D gene is possibly TRBD1 (6 bases). Germline-derived CDR1 and CDR2 are KGHSH and LQKENI. V was shortened by 3 bases and J by 2 bases, with 13 bases between the two germline ends. This CDR3 spans 15 amino acids. CDR3 protein: CASSPREQGNTEAFF. The DNA of the CDR3 is TGTGCCAGCTCACCGCGGGAACAGGGTAACACTGAAGCTTTCTTT.

This sequence joins TRBV15 and TRBJ2-7; D is uncertain. The CDR3 runs to 14 residues. Germline values: CDR1 LNHNV, CDR2 YYDKDF (reference sequence). Trimming removed 1 base from V and 4 bases from J, with 11 bases in between. CDR3 coding DNA: TGTGCCACCAGCAGAGGGGGATCATCTTACGAGCAGTACTTC. It translates to CATSRGGSSYEQYF. Based on the CDR3 plus reference TRBV15 and TRBJ2-7, the full variable domain is DAMVIQNPRYQVTQFGKPVTLSCSQTLNHNVMYWYQQKSSQAPKLLFHYYDKDFNNEADTPDNFQSRRPNTSFCFLDIRSPGLGDTAMYLCATSRGGSSYEQYFGPGTRLTVT.

This chain joins TRBV4-2 and TRBJ1-4, with a possible D match to TRBD1 (6 bases). Germline V lookup: CDR1 LGHNA, CDR2 YNFKEQ. With 1 base removed from V and 4 bases from J, the gap between germline ends came to 10 bases. This CDR3 has 15 amino acids. The CDR3: CASSQGGQSNEKLFF. The CDR3 region has the DNA TGTGCCAGCAGCCAAGGAGGACAGAGTAATGAAAAACTGTTTTTT.